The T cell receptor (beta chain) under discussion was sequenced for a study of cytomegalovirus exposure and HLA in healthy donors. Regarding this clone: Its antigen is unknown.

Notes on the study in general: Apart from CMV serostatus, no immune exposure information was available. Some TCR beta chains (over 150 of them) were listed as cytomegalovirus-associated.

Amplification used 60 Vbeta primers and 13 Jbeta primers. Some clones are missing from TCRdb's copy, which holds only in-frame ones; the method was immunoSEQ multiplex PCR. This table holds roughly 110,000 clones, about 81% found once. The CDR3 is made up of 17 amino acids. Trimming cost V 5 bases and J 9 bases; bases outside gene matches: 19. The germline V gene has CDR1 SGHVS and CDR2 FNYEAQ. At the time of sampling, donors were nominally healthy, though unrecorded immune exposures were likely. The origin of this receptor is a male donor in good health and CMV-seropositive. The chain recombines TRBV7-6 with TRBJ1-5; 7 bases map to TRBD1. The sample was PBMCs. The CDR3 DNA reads TGTGCCAGCAGCACCCAACCCGGGACAGTTGAATCAGTGCCCCAGCATTTT. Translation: CASSTQPGTVESVPQHF. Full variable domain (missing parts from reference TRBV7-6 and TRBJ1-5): GAGVSQSPRYKVTKRGQDVALRCDPISGHVSLYWYRQALGQGPEFLTYFNYEAQQDKSGLPNDRFSAERPEGSISTLTIQRTEQRDSAMYRCASSTQPGTVESVPQHFGDGTRLSIL.